This TCR beta chain was retrieved from a study of blood T cell repertoires in COVID-19. In the study overall: Sources were T cells, B-cell-depleted T cells, or PBMCs; the material itself was cDNA or gDNA.

The CDR3 runs to 16 residues. Trimming pared 1 base from V and 6 bases from J, leaving 15 bases between. Per germline, CDR1 LGHNA and CDR2 YSLEER. Some clones are missing from TCRdb's copy, which holds only in-frame ones; the method was immunoSEQ multiplex PCR. Found here are around 80,000 clones, roughly 77% of them singletons; the top ten hold about 5.7%. The specimen sequenced was peripheral blood. This receptor was identified in a man in his fifties with active or convalescent COVID-19. The chain links TRBV4-3 to TRBJ2-2, with D tentatively TRBD1 (6 bases). The CDR3 region is CASSQGNRVNAGELFF. The CDR3 DNA is TGCGCCAGCAGCCAAGGGAACAGGGTAAACGCCGGGGAGCTGTTTTTT.